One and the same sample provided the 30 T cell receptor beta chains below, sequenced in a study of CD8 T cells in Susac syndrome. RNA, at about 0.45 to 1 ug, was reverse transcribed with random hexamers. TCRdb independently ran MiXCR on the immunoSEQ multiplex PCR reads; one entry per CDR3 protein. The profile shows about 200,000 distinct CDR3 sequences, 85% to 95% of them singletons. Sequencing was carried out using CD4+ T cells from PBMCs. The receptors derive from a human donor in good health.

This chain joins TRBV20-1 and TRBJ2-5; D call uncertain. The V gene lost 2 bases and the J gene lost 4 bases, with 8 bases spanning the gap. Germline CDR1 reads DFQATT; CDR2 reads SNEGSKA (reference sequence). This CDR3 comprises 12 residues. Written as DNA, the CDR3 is TGCAGTGCTAGAACAGAGAGAGAGACCCAGTACTTC. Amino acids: CSARTERETQYF.

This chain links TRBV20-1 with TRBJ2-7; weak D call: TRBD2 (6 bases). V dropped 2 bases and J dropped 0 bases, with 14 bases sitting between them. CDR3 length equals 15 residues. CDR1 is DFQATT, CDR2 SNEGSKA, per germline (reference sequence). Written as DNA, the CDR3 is TGCAGTGCTAGACCGGGGGTCGCCAGCTCCTACGAGCAGTACGTC. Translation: CSARPGVASSYEQYV.

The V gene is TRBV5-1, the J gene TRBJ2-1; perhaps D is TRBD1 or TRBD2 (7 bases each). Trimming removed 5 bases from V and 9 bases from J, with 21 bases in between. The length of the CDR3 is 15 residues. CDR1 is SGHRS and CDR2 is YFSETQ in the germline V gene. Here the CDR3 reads CASRGLAAQGGEQFF. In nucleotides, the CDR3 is TGCGCCAGCAGAGGGCTAGCGGCTCAGGGGGGTGAGCAGTTCTTC.

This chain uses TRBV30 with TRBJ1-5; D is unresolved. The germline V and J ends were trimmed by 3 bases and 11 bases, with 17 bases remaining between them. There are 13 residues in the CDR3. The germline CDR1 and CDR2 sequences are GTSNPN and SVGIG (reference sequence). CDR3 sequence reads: CAWSLLGGRTQHF. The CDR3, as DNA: TGTGCCTGGAGCCTCCTGGGTGGAAGGACCCAGCATTTT.

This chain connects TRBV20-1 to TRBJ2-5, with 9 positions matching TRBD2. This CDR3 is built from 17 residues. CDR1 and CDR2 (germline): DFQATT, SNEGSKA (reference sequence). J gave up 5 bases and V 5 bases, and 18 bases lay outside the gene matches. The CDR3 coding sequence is TGCAGTGCTCCCACCCTCCCTATAGCGGGGGTAGGTGAGACCCAGTACTTC. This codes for CSAPTLPIAGVGETQYF.

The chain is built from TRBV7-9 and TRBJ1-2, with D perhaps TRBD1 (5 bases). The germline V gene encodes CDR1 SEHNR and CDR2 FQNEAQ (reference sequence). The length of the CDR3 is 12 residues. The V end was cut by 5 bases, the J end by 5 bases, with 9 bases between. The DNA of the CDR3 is TGTGCCAGCAGCCATGGGGGATATGGCTACACCTTC. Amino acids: CASSHGGYGYTF.

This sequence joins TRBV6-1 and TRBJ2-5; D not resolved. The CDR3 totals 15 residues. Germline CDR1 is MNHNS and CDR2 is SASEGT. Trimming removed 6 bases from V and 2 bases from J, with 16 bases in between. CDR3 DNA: TGTGCCAGCAGCGAGGACCGGGCAGGTCAAGAGACCCAGTACTTC. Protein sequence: CASSEDRAGQETQYF.

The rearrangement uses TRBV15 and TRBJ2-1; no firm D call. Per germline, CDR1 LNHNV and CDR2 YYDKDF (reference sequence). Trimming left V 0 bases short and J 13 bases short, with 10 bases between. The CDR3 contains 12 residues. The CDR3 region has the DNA TGTGCCACCAGCAGAGAACTACTCCACCAGTTCTTC. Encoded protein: CATSRELLHQFF.

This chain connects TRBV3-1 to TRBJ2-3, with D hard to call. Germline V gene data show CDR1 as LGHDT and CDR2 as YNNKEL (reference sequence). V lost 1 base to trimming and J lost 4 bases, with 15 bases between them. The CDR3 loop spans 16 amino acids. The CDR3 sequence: CASSQGLHAIADTQYF. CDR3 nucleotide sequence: TGTGCCAGCAGCCAAGGGCTACATGCTATTGCAGATACGCAGTATTTT.

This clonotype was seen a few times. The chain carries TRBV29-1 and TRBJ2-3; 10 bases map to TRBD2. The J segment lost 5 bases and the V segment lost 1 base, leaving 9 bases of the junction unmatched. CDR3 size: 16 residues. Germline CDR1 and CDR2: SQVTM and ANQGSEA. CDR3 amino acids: CSVEVPERGGKDTQYF. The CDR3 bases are TGCAGCGTTGAAGTCCCTGAGCGGGGGGGCAAAGATACGCAGTATTTT.

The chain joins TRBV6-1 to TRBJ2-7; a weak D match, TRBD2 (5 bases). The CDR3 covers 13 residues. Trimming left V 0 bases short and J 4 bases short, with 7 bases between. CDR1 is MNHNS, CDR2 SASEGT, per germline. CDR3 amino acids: CASSEAGVYEQYV. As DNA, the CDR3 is TGTGCCAGCAGTGAAGCGGGAGTATACGAGCAGTACGTC.

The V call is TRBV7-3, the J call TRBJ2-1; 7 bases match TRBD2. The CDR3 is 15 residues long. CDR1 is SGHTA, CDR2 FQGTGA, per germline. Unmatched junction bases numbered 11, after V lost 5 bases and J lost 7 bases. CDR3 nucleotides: TGTGCCAGCAGCGCAAATGGCGGGAGTGGGAATGAGCAGTTCTTC. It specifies CASSANGGSGNEQFF.

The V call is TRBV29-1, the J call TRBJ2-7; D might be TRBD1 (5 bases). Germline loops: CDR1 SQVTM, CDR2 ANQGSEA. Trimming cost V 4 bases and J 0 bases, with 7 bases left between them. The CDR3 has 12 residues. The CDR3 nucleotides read TGCAGCGTTGGCCAGGGCTCCTACGAGCAGTACTTC. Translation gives CSVGQGSYEQYF.

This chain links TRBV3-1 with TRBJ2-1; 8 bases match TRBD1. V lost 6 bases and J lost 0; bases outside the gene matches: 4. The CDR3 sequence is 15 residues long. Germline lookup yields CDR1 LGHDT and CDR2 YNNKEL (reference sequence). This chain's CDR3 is CASRSTGDSYNEQFF. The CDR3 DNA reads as TGTGCCAGCAGGTCGACAGGGGACTCCTACAATGAGCAGTTCTTC.

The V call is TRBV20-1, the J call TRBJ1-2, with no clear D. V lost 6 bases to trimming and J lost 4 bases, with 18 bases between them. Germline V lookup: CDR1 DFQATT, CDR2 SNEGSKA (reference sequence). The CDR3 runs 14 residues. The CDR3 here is CSASRRAYGYGYTF. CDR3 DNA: TGCAGTGCGTCCCGGAGGGCATACGGCTATGGCTACACCTTC.

CDR3 protein: CASSPQAGNTEAFF. In nucleotides, the CDR3 is TGTGCCAGCTCACCACAGGCCGGAAACACTGAAGCTTTCTTT. The chain employs TRBV18 and TRBJ1-1; the D is unclear. Germline CDR1 KGHSH, CDR2 LQKENI. V lost 1 base and J lost 2, with 8 bases in between. The CDR3 has 14 residues.

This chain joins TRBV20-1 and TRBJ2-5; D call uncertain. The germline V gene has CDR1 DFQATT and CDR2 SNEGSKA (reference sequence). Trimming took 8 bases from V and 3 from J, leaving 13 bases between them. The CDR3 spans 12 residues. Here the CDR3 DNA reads TGCAGTCCACGACCCTCTGAAGAGACCCAGTACTTC. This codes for CSPRPSEETQYF.

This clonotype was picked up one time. CDR3: CASSYWDGRWDEQFF. CDR3 nucleotide sequence: TGTGCCAGCAGCTACTGGGATGGGAGGTGGGATGAGCAGTTCTTC. J is TRBJ2-1 and V is TRBV11-2; maybe TRBD2 (6 bases). This CDR3 is 15 amino acids long. Per germline, CDR1 SGHAT and CDR2 FQNNGV. V was cut by 4 bases and J by 8 bases, with 18 bases left in between.

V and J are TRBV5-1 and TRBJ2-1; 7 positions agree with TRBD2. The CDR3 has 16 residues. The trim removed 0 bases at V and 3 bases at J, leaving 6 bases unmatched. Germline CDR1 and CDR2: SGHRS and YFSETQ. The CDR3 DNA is TGCGCCAGCAGCTTGGATGTACTAGCGAACTACAATGAGCAGTTCTTC. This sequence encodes CASSLDVLANYNEQFF. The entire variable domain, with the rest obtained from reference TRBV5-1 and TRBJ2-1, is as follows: KAGVTQTPRYLIKTRGQQVTLSCSPISGHRSVSWYQQTPGQGLQFLFEYFSETQRNKGNFPGRFSGRQFSNSRSEMNVSTLELGDSALYLCASSLDVLANYNEQFFGPGTRLTVL.

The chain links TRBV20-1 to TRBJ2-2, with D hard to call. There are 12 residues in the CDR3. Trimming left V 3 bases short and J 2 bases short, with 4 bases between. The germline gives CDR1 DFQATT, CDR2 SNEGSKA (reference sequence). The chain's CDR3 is CSASLNTGELFF. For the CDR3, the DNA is TGCAGTGCTAGCCTTAACACCGGGGAGCTGTTTTTT.

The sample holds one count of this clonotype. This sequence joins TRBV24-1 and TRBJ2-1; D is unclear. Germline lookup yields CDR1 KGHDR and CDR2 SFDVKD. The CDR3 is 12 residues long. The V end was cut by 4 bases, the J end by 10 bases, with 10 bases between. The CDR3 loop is CATSDQNREQFF. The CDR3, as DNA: TGTGCCACCAGTGACCAAAACAGAGAGCAGTTCTTC.

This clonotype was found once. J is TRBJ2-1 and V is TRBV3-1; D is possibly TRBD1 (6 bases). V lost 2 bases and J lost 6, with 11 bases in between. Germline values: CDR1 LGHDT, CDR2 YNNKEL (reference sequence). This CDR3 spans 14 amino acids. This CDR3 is CASSQPGTRNEQFF. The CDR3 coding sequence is TGTGCCAGCAGCCAACCCGGGACACGCAATGAGCAGTTCTTC.

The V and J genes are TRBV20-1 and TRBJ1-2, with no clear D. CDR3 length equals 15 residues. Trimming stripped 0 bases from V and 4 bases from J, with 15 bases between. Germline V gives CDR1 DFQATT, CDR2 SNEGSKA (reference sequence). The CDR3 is CSARDSGKVSYGYTF. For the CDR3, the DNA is TGCAGTGCTAGAGACTCGGGCAAAGTGAGCTATGGCTACACCTTC.

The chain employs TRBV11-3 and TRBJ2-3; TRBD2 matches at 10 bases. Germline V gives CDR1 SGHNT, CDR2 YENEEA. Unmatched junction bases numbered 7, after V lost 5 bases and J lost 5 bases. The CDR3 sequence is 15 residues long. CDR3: CASSHGTSAEDTQYF. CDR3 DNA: TGTGCCAGCAGCCACGGGACTAGCGCGGAAGATACGCAGTATTTT.

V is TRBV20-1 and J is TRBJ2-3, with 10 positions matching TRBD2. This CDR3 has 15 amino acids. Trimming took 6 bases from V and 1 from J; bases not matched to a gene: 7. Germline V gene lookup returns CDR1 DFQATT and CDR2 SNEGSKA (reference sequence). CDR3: CSAPTGTSGTDTQYF. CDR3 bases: TGCAGTGCGCCAACCGGGACTAGCGGCACAGATACGCAGTATTTT.

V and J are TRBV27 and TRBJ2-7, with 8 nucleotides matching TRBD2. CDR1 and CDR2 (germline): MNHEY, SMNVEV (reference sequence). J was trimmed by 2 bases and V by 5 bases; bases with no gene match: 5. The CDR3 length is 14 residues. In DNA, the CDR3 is TGTGCCAGCAGTCCGCCGGGACTAGCCTACGAGCAGTACGTC. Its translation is CASSPPGLAYEQYV.

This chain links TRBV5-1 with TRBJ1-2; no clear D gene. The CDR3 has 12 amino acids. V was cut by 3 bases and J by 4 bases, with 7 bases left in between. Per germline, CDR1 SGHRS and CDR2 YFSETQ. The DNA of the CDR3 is TGCGCCAGCAGCTCTCAAGCCTATGGCTACACCTTC. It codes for CASSSQAYGYTF.

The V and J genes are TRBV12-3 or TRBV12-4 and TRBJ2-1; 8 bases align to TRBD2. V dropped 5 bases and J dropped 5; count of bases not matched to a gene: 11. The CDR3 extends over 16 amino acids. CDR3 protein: CASSPTPAGAHNEQFF. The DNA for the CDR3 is TGTGCCAGCAGTCCGACCCCAGCGGGGGCTCACAATGAGCAGTTCTTC.

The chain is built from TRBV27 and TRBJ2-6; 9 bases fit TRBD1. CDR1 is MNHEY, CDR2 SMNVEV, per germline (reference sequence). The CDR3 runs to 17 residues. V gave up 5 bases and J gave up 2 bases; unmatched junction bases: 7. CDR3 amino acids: CASSRRTGATGANVLTF. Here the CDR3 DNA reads TGTGCCAGCAGTCGCCGGACAGGGGCAACTGGGGCCAACGTCCTGACTTTC.

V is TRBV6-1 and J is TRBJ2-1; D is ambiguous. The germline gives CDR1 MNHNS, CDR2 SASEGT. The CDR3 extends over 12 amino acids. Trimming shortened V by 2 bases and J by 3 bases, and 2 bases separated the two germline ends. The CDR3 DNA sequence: TGTGCCAGCAGTGAAATCTACAATGAGCAGTTCTTC. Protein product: CASSEIYNEQFF.